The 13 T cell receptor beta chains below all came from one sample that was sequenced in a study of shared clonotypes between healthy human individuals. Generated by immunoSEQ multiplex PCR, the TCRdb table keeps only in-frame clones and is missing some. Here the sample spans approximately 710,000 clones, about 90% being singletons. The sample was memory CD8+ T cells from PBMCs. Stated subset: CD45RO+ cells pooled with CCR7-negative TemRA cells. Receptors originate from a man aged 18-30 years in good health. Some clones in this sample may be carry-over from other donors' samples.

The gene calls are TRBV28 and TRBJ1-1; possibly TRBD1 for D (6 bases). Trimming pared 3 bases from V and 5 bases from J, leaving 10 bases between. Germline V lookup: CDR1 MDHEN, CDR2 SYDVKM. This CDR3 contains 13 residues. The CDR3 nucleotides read TGTGCCAGCAGTTTCCTTAGGGGGACTGAAGCTTTCTTT. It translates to CASSFLRGTEAFF.

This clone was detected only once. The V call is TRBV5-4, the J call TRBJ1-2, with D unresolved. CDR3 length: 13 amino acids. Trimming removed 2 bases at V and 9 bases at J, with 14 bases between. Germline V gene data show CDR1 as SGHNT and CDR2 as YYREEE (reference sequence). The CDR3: CASSLRTEVSYTF. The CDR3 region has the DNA TGTGCCAGCAGCTTACGGACCGAAGTTAGCTACACCTTC.

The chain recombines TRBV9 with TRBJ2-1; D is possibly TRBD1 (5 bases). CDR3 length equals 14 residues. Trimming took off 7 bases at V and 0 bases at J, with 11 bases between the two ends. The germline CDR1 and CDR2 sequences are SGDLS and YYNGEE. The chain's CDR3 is CASGEGVSYNEQFF. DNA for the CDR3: TGTGCCAGCGGCGAAGGGGTCTCCTACAATGAGCAGTTCTTC.

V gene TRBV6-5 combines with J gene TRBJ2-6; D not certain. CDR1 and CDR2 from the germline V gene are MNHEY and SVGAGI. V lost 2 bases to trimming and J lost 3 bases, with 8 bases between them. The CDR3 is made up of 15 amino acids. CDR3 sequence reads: CASSYGGDGANVLTF. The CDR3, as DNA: TGTGCCAGCAGTTACGGTGGGGATGGGGCCAACGTCCTGACTTTC.

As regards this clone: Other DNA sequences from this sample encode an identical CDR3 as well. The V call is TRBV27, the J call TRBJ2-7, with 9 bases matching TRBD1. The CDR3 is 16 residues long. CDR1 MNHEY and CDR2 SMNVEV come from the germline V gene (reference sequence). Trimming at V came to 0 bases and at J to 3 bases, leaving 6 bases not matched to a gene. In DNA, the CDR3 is TGTGCCAGCAGTTTATCGCCCGGGACAGGGAGCTACGAGCAGTACTTC. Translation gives CASSLSPGTGSYEQYF.

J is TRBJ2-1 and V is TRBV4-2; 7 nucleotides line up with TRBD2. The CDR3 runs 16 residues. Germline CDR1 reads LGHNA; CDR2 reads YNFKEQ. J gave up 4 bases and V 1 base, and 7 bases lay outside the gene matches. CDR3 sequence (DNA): TGTGCCAGCAGCCAAGTCCCGGGAGGTGGGTACAATGAGCAGTTCTTC. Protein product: CASSQVPGGGYNEQFF.

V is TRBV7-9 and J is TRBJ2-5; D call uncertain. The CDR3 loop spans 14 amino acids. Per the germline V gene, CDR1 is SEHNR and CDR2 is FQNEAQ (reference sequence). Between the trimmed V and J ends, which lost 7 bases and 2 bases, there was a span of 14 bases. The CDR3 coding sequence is TGTGCCAGCACCCGCCCGGCGTTTCAAGAGACCCAGTACTTC. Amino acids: CASTRPAFQETQYF.

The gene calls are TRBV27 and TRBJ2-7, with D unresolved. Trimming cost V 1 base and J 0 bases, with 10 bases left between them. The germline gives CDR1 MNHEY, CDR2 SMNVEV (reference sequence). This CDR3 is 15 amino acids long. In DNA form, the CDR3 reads TGTGCCAGCAGTTTATTTTCGGGCCTCTCCTACGAGCAGTACTTC. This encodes CASSLFSGLSYEQYF.

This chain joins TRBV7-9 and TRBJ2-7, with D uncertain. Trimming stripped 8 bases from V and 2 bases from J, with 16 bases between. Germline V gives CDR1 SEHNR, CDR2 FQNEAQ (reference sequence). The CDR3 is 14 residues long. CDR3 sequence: CASRGAEPTYEQYF. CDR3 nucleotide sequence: TGTGCCAGCCGCGGTGCGGAACCAACCTACGAGCAGTACTTC. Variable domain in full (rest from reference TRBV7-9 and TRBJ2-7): DTGVSQNPRHKITKRGQNVTFRCDPISEHNRLYWYRQTLGQGPEFLTYFQNEAQLEKSRLLSDRFSAERPKGSFSTLEIQRTEQGDSAMYLCASRGAEPTYEQYFGPGTRLTVT.

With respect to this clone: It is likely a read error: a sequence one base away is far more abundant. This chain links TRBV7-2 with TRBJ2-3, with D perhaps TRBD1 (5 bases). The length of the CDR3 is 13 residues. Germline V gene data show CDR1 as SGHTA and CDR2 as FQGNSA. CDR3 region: CASSIEPTGTQYF. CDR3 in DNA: TGTGCCAGCAGCATAGAGCCCACAGGTACGCAGTATTTT. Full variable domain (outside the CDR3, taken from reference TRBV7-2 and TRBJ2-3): GAGVSQSPSNKVTEKGKDVELRCDPISGHTALYWYRQSLGQGLEFLIYFQGNSAPDKSGLPSDRFSAERTGGSVSTLTIQRTQQEDSAVYLCASSIEPTGTQYFGPGTRLTVL.

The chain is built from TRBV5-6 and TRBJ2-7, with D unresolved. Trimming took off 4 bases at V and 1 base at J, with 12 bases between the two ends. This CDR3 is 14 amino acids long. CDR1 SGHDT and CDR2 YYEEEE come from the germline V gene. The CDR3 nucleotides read TGTGCCAGCAGCCCCGGTTTGGGGTCCTACGAGCAGTACTTC. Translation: CASSPGLGSYEQYF.

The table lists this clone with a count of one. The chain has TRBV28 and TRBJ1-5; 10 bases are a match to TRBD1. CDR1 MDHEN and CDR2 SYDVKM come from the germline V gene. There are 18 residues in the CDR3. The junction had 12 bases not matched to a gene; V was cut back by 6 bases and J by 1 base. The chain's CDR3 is CASSRGTGVRRSNQPQHF. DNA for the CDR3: TGTGCCAGCAGCCGCGGGACAGGGGTAAGAAGGAGCAATCAGCCCCAGCATTTT.

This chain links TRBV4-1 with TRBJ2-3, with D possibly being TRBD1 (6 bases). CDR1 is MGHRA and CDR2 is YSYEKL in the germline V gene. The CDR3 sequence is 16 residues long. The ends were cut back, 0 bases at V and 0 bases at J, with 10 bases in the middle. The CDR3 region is CASSQETGPSTDTQYF. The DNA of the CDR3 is TGCGCCAGCAGCCAAGAGACAGGCCCTAGCACAGATACGCAGTATTTT.